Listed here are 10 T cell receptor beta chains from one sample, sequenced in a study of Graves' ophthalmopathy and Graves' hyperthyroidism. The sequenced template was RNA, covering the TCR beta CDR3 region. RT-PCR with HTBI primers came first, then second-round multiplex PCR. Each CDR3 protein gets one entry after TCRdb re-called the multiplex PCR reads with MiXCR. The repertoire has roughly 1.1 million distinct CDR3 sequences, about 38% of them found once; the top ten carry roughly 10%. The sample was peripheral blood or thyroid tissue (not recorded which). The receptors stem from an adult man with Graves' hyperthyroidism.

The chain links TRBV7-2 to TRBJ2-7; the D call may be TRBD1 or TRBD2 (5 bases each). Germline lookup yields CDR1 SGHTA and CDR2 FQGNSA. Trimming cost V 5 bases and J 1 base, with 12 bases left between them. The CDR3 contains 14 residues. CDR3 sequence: CASSPDGASYEQYF. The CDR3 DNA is TGTGCCAGCAGCCCCGACGGGGCTTCCTACGAGCAGTACTTC.

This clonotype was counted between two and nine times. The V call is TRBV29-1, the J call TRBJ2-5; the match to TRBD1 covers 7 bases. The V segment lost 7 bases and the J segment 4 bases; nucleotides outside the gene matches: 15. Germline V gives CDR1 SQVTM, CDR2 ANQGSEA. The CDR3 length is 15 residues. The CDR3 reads CSAERPDRERETQYF. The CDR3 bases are TGCAGCGCCGAACGTCCAGACAGGGAAAGAGAGACCCAGTACTTC. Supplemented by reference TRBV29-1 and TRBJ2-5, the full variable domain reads SAVISQKPSRDICQRGTSLTIQCQVDSQVTMMFWYRQQPGQSLTLIATANQGSEATYESGFVIDKFPISRPNLTFSTLTVSNMSPEDSSIYLCSAERPDRERETQYFGPGTRLLVL.

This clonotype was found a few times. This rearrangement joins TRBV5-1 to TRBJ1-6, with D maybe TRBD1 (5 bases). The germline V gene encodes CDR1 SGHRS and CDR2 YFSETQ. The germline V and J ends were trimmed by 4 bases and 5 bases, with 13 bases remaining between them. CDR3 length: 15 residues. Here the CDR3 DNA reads TGCGCCAGCAGCCTCGGGACTACGGATAATTCACCCCTCCACTTT. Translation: CASSLGTTDNSPLHF.

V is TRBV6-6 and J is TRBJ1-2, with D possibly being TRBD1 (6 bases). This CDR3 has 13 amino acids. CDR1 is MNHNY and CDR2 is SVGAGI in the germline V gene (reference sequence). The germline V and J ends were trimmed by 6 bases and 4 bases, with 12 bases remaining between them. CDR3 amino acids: CASRYTGSYGYTF. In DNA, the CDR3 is TGTGCCAGCAGATACACAGGGTCCTATGGCTACACCTTC.

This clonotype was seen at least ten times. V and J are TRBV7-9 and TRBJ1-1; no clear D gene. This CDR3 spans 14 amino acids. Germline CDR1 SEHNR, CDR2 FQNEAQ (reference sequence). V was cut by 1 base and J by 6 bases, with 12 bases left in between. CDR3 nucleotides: TGTGCCAGCAGCTTAGTAAGGGAGTACGCTGAAGCTTTCTTT. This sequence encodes CASSLVREYAEAFF.

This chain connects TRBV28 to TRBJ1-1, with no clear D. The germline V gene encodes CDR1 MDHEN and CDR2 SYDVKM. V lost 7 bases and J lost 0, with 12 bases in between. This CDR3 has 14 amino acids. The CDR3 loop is CASKAALMNTEAFF. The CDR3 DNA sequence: TGTGCCAGCAAGGCAGCACTAATGAACACTGAAGCTTTCTTT.

The CDR3 DNA is TGTGCCAGCAAGACCAGCCTCTACGAGCAGTACTTC. Its translation: CASKTSLYEQYF. V gene TRBV6-1 combines with J gene TRBJ2-7, with no clear D. CDR1 is MNHNS, CDR2 SASEGT, per germline. The CDR3 has 12 amino acids. Trimming stripped 7 bases from V and 3 bases from J, with 10 bases between.

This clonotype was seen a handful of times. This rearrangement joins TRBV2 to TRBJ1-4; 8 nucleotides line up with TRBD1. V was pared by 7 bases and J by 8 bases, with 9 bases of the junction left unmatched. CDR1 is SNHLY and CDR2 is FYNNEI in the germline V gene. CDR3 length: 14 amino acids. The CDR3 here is CASIPGTGSEKLFF. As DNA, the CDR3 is TGTGCCAGCATTCCAGGGACAGGCAGCGAAAAACTGTTTTTT.

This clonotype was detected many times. Here the CDR3 DNA reads TGTGCCAGCAGTGTAGGGGACGGGACCCAGTACTTC. Translated, it gives CASSVGDGTQYF. The chain uses TRBV25-1 and TRBJ2-5; D may match TRBD1 or TRBD2 (5 bases each). Germline CDR1 reads MGHDK; CDR2 reads SYGVNS. V lost 4 bases and J 7 bases, leaving 10 bases between the germline ends. There are 12 residues in the CDR3.

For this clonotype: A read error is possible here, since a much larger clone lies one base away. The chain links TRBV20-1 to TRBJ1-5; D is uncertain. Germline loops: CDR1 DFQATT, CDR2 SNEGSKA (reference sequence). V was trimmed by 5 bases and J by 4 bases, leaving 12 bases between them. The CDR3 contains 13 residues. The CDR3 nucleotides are TGCAGTGCTGGAAGGACGGAAAATCAGCCCCAGCATTTT. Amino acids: CSAGRTENQPQHF.